This TCR beta chain was sequenced for a study of beta chain features in type 1 diabetes. TCRB transcripts that were expressed got sequenced, as all of the isolated RNA had been reverse transcribed. Data came from immunoSEQ multiplex PCR; TCRdb stores just in-frame clones and leaves some out. The sample yields more than 300,000 clones, 10% to 15% seen once. On this clone: No antigen is known for it. Relative to the germline gene, one junction end is altered; a read error may explain this.

The germline V gene encodes CDR1 SGHDN and CDR2 FVKESK. The CDR3 length is 11 residues. Overall study findings and caveats: The similarity of naive, central memory and Treg TCRB repertoires appeared greater among patients than among healthy donors. Amplification by PCR could prefer shorter templates, with the same effect in patients and controls. In all four CD4+ subsets, TCRB CDR3 length was significantly, moderately reduced in type 1 diabetes. High TCR expression in some cells could lead to their over-representation in cDNA sequencing.

Sequencing was carried out using naive CD4+ T cells from blood. The J gene is TRBJ1-2, the V gene TRBV14; no definite D call. This receptor was identified in a woman between 18 and 29 years old with type 1 diabetes. CDR3 residues: CASSLLHNFSF. In nucleotides, the CDR3 is TGTGCCAGCAGCTTACTCCATAATTTCTCCTTC.